The clone carrying this TCR beta chain was seen only a few times. The J segment lost 5 bases and the V segment lost 1 base, leaving 8 bases of the junction unmatched. In germline, CDR1 is MGHRA, CDR2 YSYEKL. The CDR3 extends over 16 amino acids. The sample comes from a study of T cell changes during pregnancy in multiple sclerosis. The protocol was immunoSEQ multiplex PCR, while the TCRdb copy is restricted to in-frame clones and leaves out a portion. The table includes more than 15,000 clones, more than 70% detected once. The sequence derives from a female donor in good health, enrolled as a control in a pregnancy study. Material: CD4+ T cells from peripheral blood mononuclear cells, obtained in the first trimester of pregnancy. The chain links TRBV4-1 to TRBJ2-5; 9 positions match TRBD2. The CDR3 DNA follows: TGCGCCAGCAGCCAAGCGACCGGGACTAGCACGGAGACCCAGTACTTC. Translation gives CASSQATGTSTETQYF.